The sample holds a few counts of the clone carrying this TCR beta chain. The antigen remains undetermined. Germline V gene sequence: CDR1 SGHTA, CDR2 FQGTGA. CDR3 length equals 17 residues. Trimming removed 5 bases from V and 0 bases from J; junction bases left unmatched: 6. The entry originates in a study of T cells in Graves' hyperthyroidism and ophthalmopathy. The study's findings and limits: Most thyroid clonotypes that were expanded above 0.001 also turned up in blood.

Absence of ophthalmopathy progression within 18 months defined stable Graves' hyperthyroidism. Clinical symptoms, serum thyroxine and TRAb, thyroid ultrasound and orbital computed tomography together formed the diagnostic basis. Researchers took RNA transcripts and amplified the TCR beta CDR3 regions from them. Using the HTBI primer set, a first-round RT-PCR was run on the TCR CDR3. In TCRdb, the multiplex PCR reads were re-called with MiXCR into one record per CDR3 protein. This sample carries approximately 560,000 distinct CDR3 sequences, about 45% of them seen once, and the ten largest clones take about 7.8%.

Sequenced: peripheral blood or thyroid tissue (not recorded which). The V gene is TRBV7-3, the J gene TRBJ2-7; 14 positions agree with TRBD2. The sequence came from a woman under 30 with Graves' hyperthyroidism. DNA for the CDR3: TGTGCCAGCAGCATCACCGGGACTAGCGGGAGCTCCTACGAGCAGTACTTC. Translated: CASSITGTSGSSYEQYF.